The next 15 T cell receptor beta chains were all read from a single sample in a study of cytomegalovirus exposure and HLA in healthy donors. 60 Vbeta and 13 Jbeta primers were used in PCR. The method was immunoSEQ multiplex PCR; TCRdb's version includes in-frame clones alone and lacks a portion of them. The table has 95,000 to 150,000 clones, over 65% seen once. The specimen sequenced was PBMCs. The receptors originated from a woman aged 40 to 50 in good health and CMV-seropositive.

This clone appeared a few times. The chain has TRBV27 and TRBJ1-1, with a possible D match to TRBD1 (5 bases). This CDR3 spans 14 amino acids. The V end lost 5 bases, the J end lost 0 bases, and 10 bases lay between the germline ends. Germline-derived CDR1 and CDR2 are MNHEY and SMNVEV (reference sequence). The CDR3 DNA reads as TGTGCCAGCAGTAGGGGCACCCTGAACACTGAAGCTTTCTTT. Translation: CASSRGTLNTEAFF.

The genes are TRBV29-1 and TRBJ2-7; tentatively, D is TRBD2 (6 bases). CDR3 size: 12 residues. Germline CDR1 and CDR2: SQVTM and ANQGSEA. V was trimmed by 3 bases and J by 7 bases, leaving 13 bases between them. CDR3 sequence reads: CSVEGEGGEQYF. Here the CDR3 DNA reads TGCAGCGTTGAGGGTGAAGGAGGGGAGCAGTACTTC.

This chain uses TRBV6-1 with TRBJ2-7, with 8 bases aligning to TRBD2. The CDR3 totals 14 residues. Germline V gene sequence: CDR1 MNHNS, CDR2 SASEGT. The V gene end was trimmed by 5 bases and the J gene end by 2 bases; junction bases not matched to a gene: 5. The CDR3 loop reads CASSPGLVAYEQYF. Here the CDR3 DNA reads TGTGCCAGCAGTCCGGGACTAGTAGCCTACGAGCAGTACTTC.

The CDR3 nucleotides read TGTGCCAGCAGTGCGGACTACACAGATACGCAGTATTTT. Protein sequence: CASSADYTDTQYF. This chain connects TRBV6-1 to TRBJ2-3; maybe TRBD2 (6 bases). Germline values: CDR1 MNHNS, CDR2 SASEGT. V lost 4 bases and J lost 2, with 7 bases in between. This CDR3 has 13 amino acids.

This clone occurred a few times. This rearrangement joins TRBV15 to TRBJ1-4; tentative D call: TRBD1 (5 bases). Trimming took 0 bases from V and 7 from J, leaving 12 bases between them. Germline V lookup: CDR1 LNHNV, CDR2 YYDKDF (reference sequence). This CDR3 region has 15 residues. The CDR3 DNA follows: TGTGCCACCAGCAGAGATGGGGGGTGGGGTGAAAAACTGTTTTTT. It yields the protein CATSRDGGWGEKLFF.

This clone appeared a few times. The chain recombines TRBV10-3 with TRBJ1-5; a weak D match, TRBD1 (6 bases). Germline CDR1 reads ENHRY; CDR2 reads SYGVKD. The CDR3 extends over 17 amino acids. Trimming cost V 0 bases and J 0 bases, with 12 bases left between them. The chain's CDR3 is CAISESTGRFSNQPQHF. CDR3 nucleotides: TGTGCCATCAGTGAGTCGACAGGTAGATTTAGCAATCAGCCCCAGCATTTT.

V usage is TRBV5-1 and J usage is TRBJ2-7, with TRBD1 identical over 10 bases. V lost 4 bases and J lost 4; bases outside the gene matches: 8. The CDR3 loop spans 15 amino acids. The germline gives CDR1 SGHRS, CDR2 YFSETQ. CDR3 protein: CASSHSGTGAYEQYF. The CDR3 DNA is TGCGCCAGCAGCCACTCCGGGACAGGGGCTTACGAGCAGTACTTC.

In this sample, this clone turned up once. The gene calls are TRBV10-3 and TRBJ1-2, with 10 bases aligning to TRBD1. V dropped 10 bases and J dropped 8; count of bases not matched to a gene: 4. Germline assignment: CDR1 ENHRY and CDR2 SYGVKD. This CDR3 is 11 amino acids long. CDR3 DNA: TGTGCCACCGGACAGGGGGGAGGCTACACCTTC. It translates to CATGQGGGYTF.

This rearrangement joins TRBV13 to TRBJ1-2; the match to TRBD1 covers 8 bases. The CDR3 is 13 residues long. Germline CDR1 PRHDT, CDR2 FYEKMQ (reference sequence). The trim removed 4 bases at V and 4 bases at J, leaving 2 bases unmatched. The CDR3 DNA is TGTGCCAGCAGCTCCAGGGGGCTCTATGGCTACACCTTC. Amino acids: CASSSRGLYGYTF.

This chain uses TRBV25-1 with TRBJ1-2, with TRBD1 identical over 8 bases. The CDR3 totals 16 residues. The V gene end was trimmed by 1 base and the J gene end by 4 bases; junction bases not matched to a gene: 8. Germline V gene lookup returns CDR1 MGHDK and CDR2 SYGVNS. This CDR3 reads CASSELVTGDPYGYTF. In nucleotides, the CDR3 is TGTGCCAGCAGTGAATTGGTGACAGGGGACCCCTATGGCTACACCTTC.

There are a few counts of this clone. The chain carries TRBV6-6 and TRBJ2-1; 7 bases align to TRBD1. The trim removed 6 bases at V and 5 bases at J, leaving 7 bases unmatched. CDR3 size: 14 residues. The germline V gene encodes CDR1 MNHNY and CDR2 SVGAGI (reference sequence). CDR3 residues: CASRQGQYHNEQFF. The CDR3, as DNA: TGTGCCAGCAGGCAGGGACAGTACCACAATGAGCAGTTCTTC.

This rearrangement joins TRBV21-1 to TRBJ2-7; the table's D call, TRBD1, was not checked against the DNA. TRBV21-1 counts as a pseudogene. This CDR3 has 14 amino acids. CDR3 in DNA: TGTGCCAGCAGCAACCCCGGGACAACCTACGAGCAGTACTTC. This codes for CASSNPGTTYEQYF.

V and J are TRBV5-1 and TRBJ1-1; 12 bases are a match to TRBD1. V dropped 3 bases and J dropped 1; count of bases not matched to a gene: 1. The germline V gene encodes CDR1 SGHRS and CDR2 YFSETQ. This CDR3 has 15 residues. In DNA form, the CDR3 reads TGCGCCAGCAGCTCGGGACAGGGGGCGAACACTGAAGCTTTCTTT. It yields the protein CASSSGQGANTEAFF.

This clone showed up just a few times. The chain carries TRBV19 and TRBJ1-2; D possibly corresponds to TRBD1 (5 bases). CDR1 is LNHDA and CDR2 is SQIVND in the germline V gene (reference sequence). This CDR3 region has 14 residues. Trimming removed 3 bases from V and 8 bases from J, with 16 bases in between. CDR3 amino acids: CASSMDPQGGGYTF. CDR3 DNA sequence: TGTGCCAGTAGTATGGACCCTCAGGGAGGAGGCTACACCTTC.

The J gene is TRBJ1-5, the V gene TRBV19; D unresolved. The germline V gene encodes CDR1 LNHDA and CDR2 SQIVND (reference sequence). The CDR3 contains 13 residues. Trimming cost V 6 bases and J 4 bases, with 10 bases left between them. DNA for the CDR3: TGTGCCAGTAGCTGGGAGAGGAATCAGCCCCAGCATTTT. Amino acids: CASSWERNQPQHF.